The source of this TCR beta chain is a study of T cells expressing NK-cell markers. Germline CDR1 reads KGHSH; CDR2 reads LQKENI. The CDR3 runs 13 residues. TCRdb re-called the 5' RACE reads; one entry per CDR3 protein, DNA not given. The sample has hundreds of thousands of distinct CDR3 sequences. Sample: blood T cells: a sorted CD56 or NKG2C T cell subset, CD4+ or CD8+ T cells, or bulk PBMC T cells (not recorded which). The chain has TRBV18 and TRBJ2-7; without DNA, the TCRdb call of TRBD1 cannot be checked. The source of this sequence is a man aged 18-75 years in good health. The CDR3 here is CASSATGSYEQYF.